This T cell receptor (beta chain) originates from a study of CD8+ T cells in alopecia areata (dated by TCRdb to between 2017 and 2018). Some background on the complete study: The treated patients took part in an open-label pilot trial in which moderate-to-severe alopecia areata was treated with oral tofacitinib at 5 to 10 mg twice daily. TCRbeta CDR3 regions were amplified by immunoSEQ multiplex PCR with 35 Vbeta forward and 13 Jbeta reverse primers. Patients on tofacitinib were biopsied at baseline and after 4 and 24 weeks of treatment, and several of the patients also had a later scalp biopsy. To study T cell clonal expansion in alopecia areata, the researchers applied high-throughput TCRbeta sequencing to both the C3H/HeJ mouse model and human patients. Clonality in the scalp was compared among normal scalp (n=4), patchy alopecia areata scalp (n=8), and alopecia totalis/universalis scalp (n=8). RNA came from the PAXgene miRNA kit for fixed scalp, the miRNeasy kit for PBMCs, and the RNeasy kit for mouse skin. In humans, TCRbeta sequencing was performed on scalp tissue and on sorted CD4+ and CD8+ peripheral blood T cells from healthy controls and from patients with patchy or totalis/universalis alopecia areata. The SALT score, which quantifies the percentage of affected scalp surface area, was used to measure disease severity in treated patients. Patients received tofacitinib for 6 to 18 months and were then followed off drug for 6 months to check for delayed response and recurrence.

Libraries came from the immunoSEQ multiplex PCR assay. RNA was extracted from all samples and reverse transcribed into cDNA as template for TCR sequencing. First-strand cDNA was synthesized using SuperScript III with a 2:1 mix of oligo-dT and random hexamers. Amplification bias was assessed with a synthetic immune receptor repertoire, and residual bias was removed computationally. The paper's processing steps were these. Raw reads were preprocessed to remove errors, and CDR3 was defined according to IMGT conventions as the region from the conserved cysteine to phenylalanine. Clonality was computed as 1 minus the Shannon entropy, with the entropy normalized by log2 of the number of productive unique TCRs. Whether each scalp clone was CD4 or CD8 was inferred by checking scalp TCRbeta sequences against the CD4 and CD8 repertoires from sorted blood. The source is immuneACCESS, and TCRdb retained only in-frame sequences with V and J called. Part of the clones is not carried over; for the studies checked, unresolved V genes explain less than half of this, and the remainder is unexplained. V, J and clone size are those of that table, while D and trimming were read from the DNA. This sample is represented by approximately 160,000 clones; 50% to 65% of them were singletons. The ten most abundant clones make up approximately 15% of the sample.

V and J lose 8 bases and 6 bases, and a span of 14 bases separates them. From a lookup of the germline V gene, CDR1 and CDR2 are SQVTM and ANQGSEA. Taken from cysteine to phenylalanine, the CDR3 has 12 residues. The CDR3 DNA has 36 bases and is translated from base 1. Of note for this clone: No antigen is known for it. The record has no base qualities; no much larger clone is one base away.

The label giving this sample's time point can be read as: 24 weeks on oral tofacitinib. This specimen's treatment or condition label, per the study, means: oral pan-JAK inhibitor, 5-10 mg twice daily. Lesional scalp punch biopsies and peripheral blood were obtained from alopecia areata patients. After PBMCs were isolated by density centrifugation and stained for CD3, CD4 and CD8, a FACSAria was used to sort CD4+ and CD8+ T cells. The investigation overall reported the following: Compared with normal scalp, lesional scalp had higher clonality and more expanded CD8+ clones, particularly in alopecia totalis/universalis, a pattern that suggests antigenic drive. Because the treated cohort was small and had only one nonresponder, larger studies are needed to examine links between baseline CD8+ expansion and response. During tofacitinib treatment, many expanded lesional clones remained in scalp and blood, and this persistence may partly explain relapse after treatment is stopped. TCR sequences shared between patients were less clear than in mice, possibly partly because of HLA diversity in the patient population. Unlike mouse skin, which is dominated by gammadelta T cells, normal human skin has resident alphabeta T cells that are also sequenced, and this complicates analysis of the scalp TCR repertoire. Tofacitinib significantly decreased scalp clonality and the number of expanded CD8+ clones among the top 100 scalp clones.

The chain links TRBV29-1 with TRBJ2-1; the D call could be TRBD1 or TRBD2, with each sharing 5 bases. The clonotype comes from a human donor with alopecia areata. Specimen: CD4+ T cells sorted from blood, collected at week 24, from a patient treated with tofacitinib. The CDR3 is CSPVMRGNEQFF. In nucleotide form, the sequence is TGCAGCCCGGTGATGAGGGGCAATGAGCAGTTCTTC.